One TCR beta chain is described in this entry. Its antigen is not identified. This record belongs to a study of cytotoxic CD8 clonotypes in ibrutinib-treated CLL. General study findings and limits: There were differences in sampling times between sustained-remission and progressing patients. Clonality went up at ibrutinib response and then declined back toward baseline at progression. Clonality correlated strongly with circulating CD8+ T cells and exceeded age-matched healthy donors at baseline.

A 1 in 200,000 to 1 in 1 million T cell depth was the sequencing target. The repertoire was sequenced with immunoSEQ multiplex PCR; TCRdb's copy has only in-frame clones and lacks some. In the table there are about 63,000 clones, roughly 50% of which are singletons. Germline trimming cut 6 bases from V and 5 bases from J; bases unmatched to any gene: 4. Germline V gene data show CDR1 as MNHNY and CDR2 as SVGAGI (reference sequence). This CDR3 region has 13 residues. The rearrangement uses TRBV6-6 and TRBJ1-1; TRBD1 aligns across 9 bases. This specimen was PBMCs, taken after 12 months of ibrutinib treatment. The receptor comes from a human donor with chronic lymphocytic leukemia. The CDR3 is CASSGQGMTEAFF. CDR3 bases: TGTGCCAGCAGCGGACAGGGGATGACTGAAGCTTTCTTT.